One sample yielded the 27 T cell receptor beta chains listed below, sequenced in a study of T cell responses to AZD1222 COVID-19 vaccine. TCRdb's table, derived via immunoSEQ multiplex PCR, lists solely in-frame clones and lacks some. The table shows fewer than 100,000 clones, with around 88% occurring only once. Sequenced material: peripheral blood, taken 28 days after the second AZD1222 dose. The origin of the receptors is an adult who received the AZD1222 COVID-19 vaccine.

The chain has TRBV24-1 and TRBJ2-5; 9 positions agree with TRBD1. The CDR3 covers 18 residues. The J segment lost 2 bases and the V segment lost 3 bases, leaving 12 bases of the junction unmatched. CDR1 and CDR2 from the germline V gene are KGHDR and SFDVKD. The CDR3 DNA sequence: TGTGCCACCAGTGATCCCCGGGACAGGGTGTTAGGTCAAGAGACCCAGTACTTC. Encoded protein: CATSDPRDRVLGQETQYF.

This chain joins TRBV7-8 and TRBJ2-5; a weak D match, TRBD2 (6 bases). The CDR3 is made up of 13 amino acids. Germline V gene lookup returns CDR1 SGHVS and CDR2 FQNEAQ. Trimming shortened V by 5 bases and J by 4 bases, and 11 bases separated the two germline ends. This CDR3 is CASSPGSGETQYF. In DNA form, the CDR3 reads TGTGCCAGCAGCCCCGGGAGCGGAGAGACCCAGTACTTC.

The chain joins TRBV5-6 to TRBJ2-7, with 7 bases identical to TRBD1. V was clipped by 0 bases and J by 3 bases; unmatched bases: 3. The CDR3 runs 14 residues. In germline, CDR1 is SGHDT, CDR2 YYEEEE. CDR3 nucleotides: TGTGCCAGCAGCTTGGGACAGGGATTCTACGAGCAGTACTTC. Encoded protein: CASSLGQGFYEQYF. The full variable domain, rest sourced from reference TRBV5-6 and TRBJ2-7, is DAGVTQSPTHLIKTRGQQVTLRCSPKSGHDTVSWYQQALGQGPQFIFQYYEEEERQRGNFPDRFSGHQFPNYSSELNVNALLLGDSALYLCASSLGQGFYEQYFGPGTRLTVT.

The chain recombines TRBV5-6 with TRBJ2-7; D remains unclear. V lost 5 bases, J lost 6 bases, and 9 bases lay in between. This CDR3 spans 11 amino acids. Looked up from germline, CDR1 is SGHDT and CDR2 is YYEEEE. The CDR3 nucleotides read TGTGCCAGCAGGTGGGGTCGCGAGCAGTACTTC. Protein sequence: CASRWGREQYF.

This chain uses TRBV10-3 with TRBJ1-2, with D possibly matching TRBD1 (5 bases). This CDR3 is 14 amino acids long. Germline CDR1 and CDR2: ENHRY and SYGVKD. The V end lost 3 bases, the J end lost 5 bases, and 13 bases lay between the germline ends. CDR3 DNA: TGTGCCATCAGTGAATCCGGGACCGCATATGGCTACACCTTC. It encodes CAISESGTAYGYTF.

This rearrangement joins TRBV13 to TRBJ1-1, with no clear D. V shed 2 bases and J shed 1 base, with 5 bases lying between them. Germline loops: CDR1 PRHDT, CDR2 FYEKMQ (reference sequence). This CDR3 region has 13 residues. In DNA, the CDR3 is TGTGCCAGCAGCTTAACGGGGAACACTGAAGCTTTCTTT. This sequence encodes CASSLTGNTEAFF. The full variable domain, its missing parts supplied by reference TRBV13 and TRBJ1-1, is AAGVIQSPRHLIKEKRETATLKCYPIPRHDTVYWYQQGPGQDPQFLISFYEKMQSDKGSIPDRFSAQQFSDYHSELNMSSLELGDSALYFCASSLTGNTEAFFGQGTRLTVV.

The chain is built from TRBV7-2 and TRBJ2-2; a possible D gene is TRBD1 (6 bases). V was cut by 3 bases and J by 8 bases, with 16 bases left in between. CDR1 SGHTA and CDR2 FQGNSA come from the germline V gene. The CDR3 is made up of 15 amino acids. The CDR3 DNA reads as TGTGCCAGCAGCTTGCGCTCAGGGGTACAGGGGGAGCTGTTTTTT. This codes for CASSLRSGVQGELFF. Combining the CDR3 with reference TRBV7-2 and TRBJ2-2 gives the whole variable domain GAGVSQSPSNKVTEKGKDVELRCDPISGHTALYWYRQSLGQGLEFLIYFQGNSAPDKSGLPSDRFSAERTGGSVSTLTIQRTQQEDSAVYLCASSLRSGVQGELFFGEGSRLTVL.

The count of this clone is one. The chain joins TRBV10-3 to TRBJ2-7, with 13 bases lining up with TRBD2. V trimming: 5 bases; J trimming: 5 bases; junction bases outside the gene matches: 3. CDR1 is ENHRY and CDR2 is SYGVKD in the germline V gene. This CDR3 has 14 residues. CDR3 sequence reads: CAISMGLAGNEQYF. As DNA, the CDR3 is TGTGCCATCAGTATGGGACTAGCGGGGAACGAGCAGTACTTC.

CDR3: CASSFPGKGHGYTF. CDR3 bases: TGTGCCAGCAGCTTCCCCGGGAAGGGACATGGCTACACCTTC. This chain uses TRBV5-4 with TRBJ1-2; perhaps TRBD1 as D (5 bases). The CDR3 covers 14 residues. V was cut by 2 bases and J by 6 bases, with 14 bases left in between. Germline assignment: CDR1 SGHNT and CDR2 YYREEE (reference sequence).

This clone was counted a single time. J is TRBJ1-2 and V is TRBV7-2; D possibly corresponds to TRBD1 (6 bases). Trimming shortened V by 5 bases and J by 0 bases, and 16 bases separated the two germline ends. The length of the CDR3 is 16 residues. In germline, CDR1 is SGHTA, CDR2 FQGNSA. The chain's CDR3 is CASSITGGAANYGYTF. The DNA for the CDR3 is TGTGCCAGCAGCATCACGGGGGGGGCAGCTAACTATGGCTACACCTTC.

The chain combines TRBV18 with TRBJ1-2; D unresolved. The CDR3 has 11 amino acids. In germline, CDR1 is KGHSH, CDR2 LQKENI. The V end lost 4 bases, the J end lost 8 bases, and 8 bases lay between the germline ends. The CDR3 nucleotides read TGTGCCAGCTCACGATCCGTCGGCTACACCTTC. Protein: CASSRSVGYTF.

The chain joins TRBV18 to TRBJ1-6; TRBD1 is a possible D gene (5 bases). The CDR3 totals 17 residues. Trimming left V 6 bases short and J 6 bases short, with 21 bases between. Germline V gives CDR1 KGHSH, CDR2 LQKENI. CDR3 sequence (DNA): TGTGCCAGCTCGAATACCGGGACGCCAGACTTTAATTCACCCCTCCACTTT. Amino acids: CASSNTGTPDFNSPLHF.

The DNA for the CDR3 is TGTGCCAGCAGGCCCGGGACCGCCTCTTCACCCCTCCACTTT. Amino acids: CASRPGTASSPLHF. The genes are TRBV11-2 and TRBJ1-6; tentative D call: TRBD1 (5 bases). This CDR3 spans 14 amino acids. The V and J ends lost 6 bases and 9 bases respectively, with 15 bases between them. Germline values: CDR1 SGHAT, CDR2 FQNNGV.

The gene calls are TRBV5-1 and TRBJ2-3, with TRBD1 matching over 9 bases. CDR1 is SGHRS and CDR2 is YFSETQ in the germline V gene. Trimming cost V 6 bases and J 1 base; bases outside gene matches: 3. The length of the CDR3 is 14 residues. The CDR3 DNA reads TGCGCCAGCAACAGACAGGGGGGCACAGATACGCAGTATTTT. The encoded protein is CASNRQGGTDTQYF.

The chain recombines TRBV28 with TRBJ1-1; 7 bases are a match to TRBD1. CDR1 and CDR2 (germline): MDHEN, SYDVKM. The J segment lost 2 bases and the V segment lost 5 bases, leaving 5 bases of the junction unmatched. The CDR3 contains 14 residues. The CDR3 DNA is TGTGCCAGCAGTACCGCAGGGGGAAACACTGAAGCTTTCTTT. Protein: CASSTAGGNTEAFF.

This clone was counted a single time. The chain uses TRBV2 and TRBJ2-2; the match to TRBD2 covers 11 bases. The CDR3 has 16 amino acids. With V trimmed by 11 bases and J by 3 bases, 11 bases remained unmatched. Germline loops: CDR1 SNHLY, CDR2 FYNNEI. The CDR3 DNA sequence: TGTGCCGGGACGACCGGGACTAGCGGATACACCGGGGAGCTGTTTTTT. Translating gives CAGTTGTSGYTGELFF.

The chain joins TRBV2 to TRBJ1-3; D ambiguous. This CDR3 has 14 residues. Germline V CDR1 and CDR2: SNHLY, FYNNEI. Trimming left V 1 base short and J 4 bases short, with 8 bases between. The CDR3: CASSEGTPGNTIYF. The CDR3 region has the DNA TGTGCCAGCAGTGAAGGTACCCCGGGAAACACCATATATTTT.

The gene calls are TRBV3-1 (or the pseudogene TRBV3-2) and TRBJ2-3; D perhaps matches TRBD1 (6 bases). Per the germline V gene, CDR1 is LGHDT and CDR2 is YNNKEL (reference sequence). CDR3 length equals 19 residues. The germline V and J ends were trimmed by 5 bases and 2 bases, with 26 bases remaining between them. The CDR3 DNA reads as TGTGCCAGCAGCTCGAGTCCAGGGGCCCGGGGAACAATCACAGATACGCAGTATTTT. Protein: CASSSSPGARGTITDTQYF.

J is TRBJ1-6 and V is TRBV3-1 (or the pseudogene TRBV3-2); TRBD1 aligns across 9 bases. After removal of 5 bases from V and 1 base from J, the junction contained 3 bases not matched to a gene. Germline CDR1 reads LGHDT; CDR2 reads YNNKEL (reference sequence). CDR3 length: 16 amino acids. The CDR3 nucleotides are TGTGCCAGCAGCGGACAGGGGAGGTCCTATAATTCACCCCTCCACTTT. Amino acid sequence: CASSGQGRSYNSPLHF.

The chain uses TRBV4-3 and TRBJ2-1, with 8 bases lining up with TRBD1. Germline lookup yields CDR1 LGHNA and CDR2 YSLEER. V gave up 4 bases and J gave up 0 bases; unmatched junction bases: 2. This CDR3 has 15 residues. The CDR3 DNA reads as TGCGCCAGCAGCCGCGGACAGGGCTCCTACAATGAGCAGTTCTTC. Amino acids: CASSRGQGSYNEQFF.

This CDR3 reads CASSLRDRGSPLHF. CDR3 DNA: TGTGCCAGCAGCCTCCGGGACAGGGGATCACCCCTCCACTTT. J is TRBJ1-6 and V is TRBV5-4, with 10 positions matching TRBD1. There are 14 residues in the CDR3. Trimming cost V 4 bases and J 10 bases; bases outside gene matches: 5. The germline V gene encodes CDR1 SGHNT and CDR2 YYREEE (reference sequence).

A few counts support this clone. V and J are TRBV27 and TRBJ1-2, with TRBD1 matching over 9 bases. The V gene end was trimmed by 5 bases and the J gene end by 7 bases; junction bases not matched to a gene: 8. The germline gives CDR1 MNHEY, CDR2 SMNVEV (reference sequence). The CDR3 length is 14 residues. In DNA form, the CDR3 reads TGTGCCAGCAGTCCGGGACAGGGAGGCTCTGGCTACACCTTC. It is translated as CASSPGQGGSGYTF.

V usage is TRBV6-5 and J usage is TRBJ1-1; D gene ambiguous. Germline V CDR1 and CDR2: MNHEY, SVGAGI. V was trimmed by 0 bases and J by 9 bases, leaving 11 bases between them. The CDR3 has 13 residues. CDR3 loop: CASSYSFRTKAFF. The CDR3 nucleotides read TGTGCCAGCAGTTACTCTTTTCGAACAAAAGCTTTCTTT.

The chain carries TRBV7-8 and TRBJ1-6, with D possibly TRBD1 on 6 matching bases. Trimming stripped 2 bases from V and 5 bases from J, with 16 bases between. From germline, CDR1 is SGHVS and CDR2 FQNEAQ. The CDR3 runs to 17 residues. Written as DNA, the CDR3 is TGTGCCAGCAGCTTATGGTTCGTGGGGGCAAATAATTCACCCCTCCACTTT. Amino acids: CASSLWFVGANNSPLHF.

A few counts support this clone. V gene TRBV7-3 combines with J gene TRBJ2-1; D not certain. V gave up 5 bases and J gave up 6 bases, with 11 bases separating them. The CDR3 totals 13 residues. Per the germline V gene, CDR1 is SGHTA and CDR2 is FQGTGA. CDR3 region: CASSASSPNEQFF. CDR3 in DNA: TGTGCCAGCAGCGCCAGTAGTCCCAATGAGCAGTTCTTC.

This clone was detected only a few times. This chain joins TRBV7-9 and TRBJ1-1, with a weak D call TRBD1 (6 bases). Germline V gives CDR1 SEHNR, CDR2 FQNEAQ (reference sequence). Trimming cost V 4 bases and J 3 bases, with 12 bases left between them. The CDR3 runs to 14 residues. The CDR3 sequence: CASSYNRADTEAFF. In DNA form, the CDR3 reads TGTGCCAGCAGCTATAACAGGGCAGACACTGAAGCTTTCTTT.

The chain is built from TRBV6-2 or TRBV6-3 and TRBJ2-3; TRBD2 aligns across 7 bases. Per the germline V gene, CDR1 is MNHEY and CDR2 is SVGEGT. Trimming at V came to 1 base and at J to 8 bases, leaving 9 bases not matched to a gene. This CDR3 spans 15 amino acids. Here the CDR3 DNA reads TGTGCCAGCAGTTACTTTGCGGCCACGGGGGGTACGCAGTATTTT. Translating it yields CASSYFAATGGTQYF.